This TCR beta chain was obtained from a study of cytomegalovirus exposure and HLA in healthy donors. The PCR made use of 60 Vbeta and 13 Jbeta primers. Sequencing was performed with immunoSEQ multiplex PCR; in TCRdb, only in-frame clones are kept and a portion is missing. Counted here are some 190,000 clones, over 65% occurring once; the ten biggest clones make up roughly 3.2%. Healthy bone marrow donors formed the donor group. Study conclusions and caveats: Cytomegalovirus association was assigned to approximately 180 TCR beta chains.

Note on this clone: No antigen is known for it.

The specimen was PBMCs. The clonotype comes from a man between 40 and 49 years old in good health and CMV-seropositive.

For the CDR3, the DNA is TGTGCCAGCAGCTCTCGTAATGAGCAGTTCTTC. Translation: CASSSRNEQFF. V and J are TRBV7-9 and TRBJ2-1, with D hard to call. There are 11 residues in the CDR3. V lost 4 bases to trimming and J lost 7 bases, with 5 bases between them. Germline V gene lookup returns CDR1 SEHNR and CDR2 FQNEAQ (reference sequence).